What follows are 16 T cell receptor beta chains derived from one specimen sequenced in a study of control samples from healthy donors and cancer patients. Sequenced by immunoSEQ multiplex PCR; TCRdb stores in-frame clones only, minus some. The table shows roughly 27,000 clones, with roughly 93% occurring only once. Sequencing was done on a sample of PBMCs. The receptors derive from a man aged 50 to 59 with lung cancer.

The rearrangement uses TRBV5-6 and TRBJ2-7; D unresolved. Germline V CDR1 and CDR2: SGHDT, YYEEEE. V gave up 2 bases and J gave up 4 bases, with 4 bases separating them. There are 11 residues in the CDR3. The CDR3 sequence is CASSLKYEQYF. Written as DNA, the CDR3 is TGTGCCAGCAGCTTAAAATACGAGCAGTACTTC.

This clone is a singleton in its sample. The rearrangement joins TRBV27 to TRBJ2-7; no firm D call. Trimming took 0 bases from V and 4 from J, leaving 7 bases between them. The CDR3 is made up of 13 amino acids. Germline values: CDR1 MNHEY, CDR2 SMNVEV (reference sequence). CDR3 residues: CASSLSRIYEQYF. CDR3 DNA sequence: TGTGCCAGCAGTTTATCGCGAATATACGAGCAGTACTTC.

This clone was recorded once. CDR3 protein: CASSFIQLGGSYNEQFF. The DNA for the CDR3 is TGTGCCAGCAGTTTTATCCAGTTGGGGGGCTCCTACAATGAGCAGTTCTTC. The chain links TRBV27 to TRBJ2-1, with a possible D match to TRBD2 (6 bases). The CDR3 runs 17 residues. CDR1 is MNHEY and CDR2 is SMNVEV in the germline V gene (reference sequence). The V and J ends lost 3 bases and 0 bases respectively, with 15 bases between them.

The chain combines TRBV11-2 with TRBJ2-3, with D hard to call. Germline-derived CDR1 and CDR2 are SGHAT and FQNNGV. The CDR3 is 14 amino acids. V dropped 5 bases and J dropped 3 bases, with 12 bases sitting between them. As DNA, the CDR3 is TGTGCCAGCAGCGGCCCATGGGGAACAGATACGCAGTATTTT. Protein sequence: CASSGPWGTDTQYF. Complete variable domain (other parts from reference TRBV11-2 and TRBJ2-3): EAGVAQSPRYKIIEKRQSVAFWCNPISGHATLYWYQQILGQGPKLLIQFQNNGVVDDSQLPKDRFSAERLKGVDSTLKIQPAKLEDSAVYLCASSGPWGTDTQYFGPGTRLTVL.

CDR3 sequence reads: CASSRQGGYNEQFF. The CDR3 nucleotides read TGTGCCAGCAGCCGACAGGGAGGCTACAATGAGCAGTTCTTC. This chain connects TRBV3-1 (or the pseudogene TRBV3-2) to TRBJ2-1; D perhaps matches TRBD1 (7 bases). V shed 4 bases and J shed 3 bases, with 10 bases lying between them. CDR1 LGHDT and CDR2 YNNKEL come from the germline V gene (reference sequence). CDR3 length: 14 residues.

This clone was recorded once. The chain carries TRBV11-2 and TRBJ1-1; D not resolved. The germline CDR1 and CDR2 sequences are SGHAT and FQNNGV. This CDR3 region has 13 residues. V lost 5 bases to trimming and J lost 3 bases, with 10 bases between them. The CDR3 nucleotides are TGTGCCAGCAGCACCCAAGGTGACACTGAAGCTTTCTTT. Translation gives CASSTQGDTEAFF.

This clone was observed a single time. This chain connects TRBV4-3 to TRBJ2-1; D not certain. The CDR3 has 13 amino acids. Germline V lookup: CDR1 LGHNA, CDR2 YSLEER. Between the trimmed V and J ends, which lost 1 base and 4 bases, there was a span of 5 bases. This CDR3 is CASSQATYNEQFF. CDR3 sequence (DNA): TGCGCCAGCAGCCAAGCGACTTACAATGAGCAGTTCTTC.

V and J are TRBV20-1 and TRBJ2-1; a weak D match, TRBD2 (5 bases). The germline gives CDR1 DFQATT, CDR2 SNEGSKA (reference sequence). The CDR3 covers 10 residues. V gave up 7 bases and J gave up 9 bases, with 10 bases separating them. The CDR3 is CSVAGVEQFF. The CDR3 DNA follows: TGCAGTGTCGCCGGGGTTGAGCAGTTCTTC.

This clone ranks as medium-sized. The rearrangement uses TRBV7-8 and TRBJ1-1, with unresolved D. The germline V and J ends were trimmed by 3 bases and 7 bases, with 6 bases remaining between them. The CDR3 loop spans 11 amino acids. Germline V lookup: CDR1 SGHVS, CDR2 FQNEAQ. This CDR3 reads CASSFSVEAFF. The CDR3 nucleotides read TGTGCCAGCAGCTTTTCCGTTGAAGCTTTCTTT.

This sequence joins TRBV23-1 and TRBJ1-3, with a tentative D call TRBD1 (6 bases). TRBV23-1 is labeled an ORF, and its function is uncertain. Trimming cost V 8 bases and J 7 bases, with 24 bases left between them. The CDR3 is 16 amino acids. CDR3 sequence (DNA): TGCGCCAGCGCGACAAGGTGCAGGGTTCAGGGGAACACCATATATTTT. It encodes CASATRCRVQGNTIYF.

This clone appeared once. Different DNA sequences within this sample yield the same CDR3. This chain joins TRBV6-5 and TRBJ1-1; no clear D gene. The V end was cut by 2 bases, the J end by 0 bases, with 7 bases between. The CDR3 extends over 14 amino acids. CDR1 and CDR2 from the germline V gene are MNHEY and SVGAGI. CDR3 coding DNA: TGTGCCAGCAGTTACAGGCAGCTGAACACTGAAGCTTTCTTT. It specifies CASSYRQLNTEAFF.

The chain employs TRBV12-3 or TRBV12-4 and TRBJ2-1, with D uncertain. V lost 2 bases and J lost 8, with 4 bases in between. The CDR3 is 11 residues long. CDR3 DNA sequence: TGTGCCAGCAGTTTAAGGGATGAGCAGTTCTTC. It translates to CASSLRDEQFF.

This chain links TRBV2 with TRBJ2-5; tentative D call: TRBD1 (5 bases). The CDR3 spans 13 residues. The V end was cut by 8 bases, the J end by 1 base, with 11 bases between. Germline-derived CDR1 and CDR2 are SNHLY and FYNNEI. CDR3 nucleotide sequence: TGTGCCAGCGGATCAGGGTCCCAAGAGACCCAGTACTTC. It translates to CASGSGSQETQYF.

The J gene is TRBJ2-6, the V gene TRBV3-1 (or the pseudogene TRBV3-2), with TRBD1 identical over 7 bases. CDR3 size: 15 residues. Germline V gives CDR1 LGHDT, CDR2 YNNKEL (reference sequence). With V trimmed by 6 bases and J by 4 bases, 6 bases remained unmatched. CDR3 residues: CASSKGARGANVLTF. The CDR3 nucleotides are TGTGCCAGCAGTAAGGGGGCGCGGGGGGCCAACGTCCTGACTTTC.

The chain recombines TRBV9 with TRBJ1-1; TRBD1 is a possible D gene (5 bases). CDR1 and CDR2 (germline): SGDLS, YYNGEE. Trimming removed 2 bases at V and 1 base at J, with 9 bases between. The CDR3 is 14 residues long. Here the CDR3 reads CASSVTQGNTEAFF. In DNA form, the CDR3 reads TGTGCCAGCAGCGTTACTCAGGGGAACACTGAAGCTTTCTTT.

This clone was recorded only once. The V and J genes are TRBV5-8 and TRBJ1-5, with TRBD1 identical over 10 bases. Germline V gene lookup returns CDR1 SGHTS and CDR2 YDEGEE. This CDR3 has 16 residues. V shed 3 bases, J shed 3 bases, and the junction held 6 bases outside the gene matches. CDR3 loop: CASSSGTGDYNQPQHF. The CDR3 DNA reads TGTGCCAGCAGCTCGGGGACAGGGGATTACAATCAGCCCCAGCATTTT.